The clone carrying this T cell receptor beta chain came up once. The antigen remains undetermined. This entry belongs to a study of beta chain features in type 1 diabetes. General observations from the study: Naive, central memory and Treg TCRB repertoires appeared more alike in patients than in healthy donors.

Germline CDR1 and CDR2: MNHEY and SVGAGI. Trimming took 6 bases from V and 0 from J, leaving 12 bases between them. This CDR3 has 15 amino acids. Isolated RNA was reverse transcribed in full, so expressed TCRB transcripts were sequenced. Assay used: immunoSEQ multiplex PCR; TCRdb lists only in-frame clones, some missing. Of fewer than 350,000 clones listed, roughly 8% are singletons. The rearrangement uses TRBV6-5 and TRBJ1-5; D might be TRBD1 (5 bases). The sequence was obtained from a woman aged 18-29 years in good health. Sequenced sample: central memory CD4+ T cells from blood. The CDR3, as DNA: TGTGCCAGCAGATATCGACAGACTAGCAATCAGCCCCAGCATTTT. Translated: CASRYRQTSNQPQHF.